The 6 T cell receptor beta chains below all came from one sample that was sequenced in a study of beta chain features in type 1 diabetes. Expressed TCRB transcripts got sequenced, as all isolated RNA was reverse transcribed. Profiled with immunoSEQ multiplex PCR; TCRdb holds only in-frame clones, not every one. The sample lists about 900,000 clones, under 20% seen once, with 0.023% in the top ten. The source material was naive CD4+ T cells from blood. The receptor source for this set is a woman between 18 and 30 years old in good health.

This chain connects TRBV2 to TRBJ2-1; TRBD2 is a possible D gene (7 bases). V was shortened by 1 base and J by 7 bases, with 17 bases between the two germline ends. The CDR3 has 16 residues. Per the germline V gene, CDR1 is SNHLY and CDR2 is FYNNEI. CDR3 sequence: CASSEGFAGAKNEQFF. The CDR3 nucleotides are TGTGCCAGCAGTGAAGGGTTTGCGGGGGCTAAAAATGAGCAGTTCTTC.

This clone was counted only a few times. The rearrangement joins TRBV9 to TRBJ1-4; D possibly corresponds to TRBD1 (5 bases). This CDR3 comprises 17 residues. V was clipped by 3 bases and J by 1 base, with 16 bases between them. Looked up from germline, CDR1 is SGDLS and CDR2 is YYNGEE. The CDR3 is CASSAGVSLRTNEKLFF. CDR3 DNA: TGTGCCAGCAGCGCGGGGGTCTCTCTACGAACTAATGAAAAACTGTTTTTT.

The chain uses TRBV10-3 and TRBJ1-2, with 7 nucleotides matching TRBD1. From germline, CDR1 is ENHRY and CDR2 SYGVKD. The CDR3 loop spans 13 amino acids. The ends lost 6 bases at V and 3 bases at J; junction bases unmatched: 4. The CDR3 protein is CAIRLGQDYGYTF. The CDR3 bases are TGTGCCATCAGACTCGGACAGGACTATGGCTACACCTTC.

This clone turned up a few times. The sample has other DNA sequences that encode this CDR3 too. The rearrangement joins TRBV20-1 to TRBJ2-7, with no clear D. The CDR3 consists of 11 residues. V dropped 3 bases and J dropped 0 bases, with 3 bases sitting between them. Germline CDR1 DFQATT, CDR2 SNEGSKA (reference sequence). The CDR3 is CSASHSYEQYF. The CDR3 nucleotides read TGCAGTGCTAGTCACTCCTACGAGCAGTACTTC.

Notes on this clone: Other DNA variants within this sample encode the same CDR3. The V and J genes are TRBV5-1 and TRBJ2-5, with D unresolved. The CDR3 runs 13 residues. Germline values: CDR1 SGHRS, CDR2 YFSETQ. V lost 3 bases to trimming and J lost 1 base, with 7 bases between them. For the CDR3, the DNA is TGCGCCAGCAGCTCCGGATCCCAAGAGACCCAGTACTTC. It specifies CASSSGSQETQYF.

The V gene is TRBV5-6, the J gene TRBJ1-5; no reliable D call. The germline V and J ends were trimmed by 1 base and 0 bases, with 8 bases remaining between them. CDR1 is SGHDT, CDR2 YYEEEE, per germline. The CDR3 has 15 amino acids. CDR3 residues: CASSLTGRSNQPQHF. The DNA for the CDR3 is TGTGCCAGCAGCTTGACCGGACGTAGCAATCAGCCCCAGCATTTT.